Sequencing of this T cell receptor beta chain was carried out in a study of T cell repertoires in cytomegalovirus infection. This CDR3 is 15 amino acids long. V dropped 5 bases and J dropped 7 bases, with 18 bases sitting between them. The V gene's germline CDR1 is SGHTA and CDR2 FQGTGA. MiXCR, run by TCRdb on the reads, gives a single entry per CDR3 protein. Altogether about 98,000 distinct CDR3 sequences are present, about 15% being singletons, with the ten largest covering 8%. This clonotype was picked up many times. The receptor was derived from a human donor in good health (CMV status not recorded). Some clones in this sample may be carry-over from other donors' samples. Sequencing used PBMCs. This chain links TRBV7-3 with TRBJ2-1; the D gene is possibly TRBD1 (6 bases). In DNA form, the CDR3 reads TGTGCCAGCAGCCCGGCTAGGGGGAAGGTTAATGAGCAGTTCTTC. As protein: CASSPARGKVNEQFF.